This T cell receptor (beta chain) was profiled in a study of patients and donors after allogeneic stem cell transplantation. This clonotype showed up just a few times. The CDR3 sequence is 13 residues long. Trimming took 8 bases from V and 0 from J, leaving 10 bases between them. From germline, CDR1 is ENHRY and CDR2 SYGVKD. TCRdb redid the calling of the RT-PCR reads with MiXCR, one entry per CDR3 protein. The sample yields about 410,000 distinct CDR3 sequences, more than 15% seen once. The receptor was derived from a human donor who was either an allogeneic HSCT recipient or a stem cell or donor lymphocyte infusion donor (not recorded which). It is not recorded whose cells these are; they may come from a transplant donor. The specimen was blood, either unsorted or a sorted T cell fraction (not recorded which). The genes are TRBV10-3 and TRBJ1-1; the D gene is possibly TRBD1 (5 bases). CDR3 region: CAISQVVNTEAFF. The CDR3 DNA sequence: TGTGCCATCTCACAGGTCGTGAACACTGAAGCTTTCTTT.